The 32 T cell receptor beta chains listed next were all sequenced from one sample in a study of Tregs in tolerant kidney transplant recipients. Assay used: immunoSEQ multiplex PCR; TCRdb lists only in-frame clones, some missing. The sample shows tens of thousands of clones, approximately 88% of them seen only once. The sequenced sample was CD4+ T cells from blood, obtained before the transplant. These receptors were collected from a human donor who received a combined kidney and bone marrow transplant.

V gene TRBV6-1 combines with J gene TRBJ2-5; 9 nucleotides align to TRBD2. With V trimmed by 6 bases and J by 5 bases, 10 bases remained unmatched. The CDR3 contains 15 residues. Looked up from germline, CDR1 is MNHNS and CDR2 is SASEGT. CDR3 DNA: TGTGCCAGCAGAGCGGGACTAGCTGTCGGGGAGACCCAGTACTTC. It is translated as CASRAGLAVGETQYF.

The chain recombines TRBV5-1 with TRBJ2-1, with unresolved D. V lost 2 bases to trimming and J lost 4 bases, with 7 bases between them. Germline V gene lookup returns CDR1 SGHRS and CDR2 YFSETQ. The CDR3 extends over 13 amino acids. The CDR3 loop reads CASSFVAYNEQFF. The CDR3, as DNA: TGCGCCAGCAGCTTCGTAGCTTACAATGAGCAGTTCTTC.

CDR3 DNA sequence: TGTGCCAGCTCACCACAAGCGGTAGAAGAGACCCAGTACTTC. Protein product: CASSPQAVEETQYF. The chain carries TRBV18 and TRBJ2-5; a weak D match, TRBD2 (5 bases). This CDR3 region has 14 residues. The V gene lost 1 base and the J gene lost 3 bases, with 9 bases spanning the gap. Germline-derived CDR1 and CDR2 are KGHSH and LQKENI.

The rearrangement uses TRBV5-1 and TRBJ1-1; D is possibly TRBD1 (6 bases). The CDR3 spans 15 residues. CDR1 SGHRS and CDR2 YFSETQ come from the germline V gene. Trimming stripped 3 bases from V and 2 bases from J, with 14 bases between. This CDR3 is CASSSSGTTNTEAFF. CDR3 nucleotides: TGCGCCAGCAGCTCGTCCGGGACAACAAACACTGAAGCTTTCTTT.

The V gene is TRBV29-1, the J gene TRBJ2-2, with TRBD1 matching 7 bases. The CDR3 runs 14 residues. V lost 7 bases and J lost 4; bases outside the gene matches: 9. The germline CDR1 and CDR2 sequences are SQVTM and ANQGSEA. Here the CDR3 DNA reads TGCAGCGCTCGGGGACAGACTATCACCGGGGAGCTGTTTTTT. It specifies CSARGQTITGELFF.

The chain couples TRBV19 to TRBJ2-7; tentative D call: TRBD1 (6 bases). The CDR3 sequence is 15 residues long. Germline loops: CDR1 LNHDA, CDR2 SQIVND (reference sequence). V shed 0 bases and J shed 7 bases, with 16 bases lying between them. This chain's CDR3 is CASSIDGGASEEQYF. CDR3 coding DNA: TGTGCCAGTAGTATAGATGGGGGCGCATCGGAGGAGCAGTACTTC.

This CDR3 reads CASSLEGRHEQYF. DNA of the CDR3: TGCGCCAGCAGCTTGGAAGGGAGGCACGAGCAGTACTTC. The chain carries TRBV5-1 and TRBJ2-7; weak D call: TRBD2 (6 bases). The CDR3 length is 13 residues. The V end lost 0 bases, the J end lost 5 bases, and 9 bases lay between the germline ends. The germline V gene has CDR1 SGHRS and CDR2 YFSETQ.

The chain is built from TRBV30 and TRBJ2-6; 10 nucleotides match TRBD1. The trim removed 3 bases at V and 2 bases at J, leaving 16 bases unmatched. This CDR3 spans 20 amino acids. Germline values: CDR1 GTSNPN, CDR2 SVGIG (reference sequence). The CDR3 protein is CAWSPRQGAPLGAGANVLTF. The CDR3 DNA sequence: TGTGCCTGGAGCCCTAGACAGGGGGCGCCCTTGGGGGCTGGGGCCAACGTCCTGACTTTC.

The rearrangement joins TRBV7-6 to TRBJ2-1; no clear D gene. V was shortened by 1 base and J by 5 bases, with 6 bases between the two germline ends. The CDR3 extends over 13 amino acids. Germline values: CDR1 SGHVS, CDR2 FNYEAQ. The CDR3 loop is CASSLVADNEQFF. The CDR3 DNA reads TGTGCCAGCAGCTTAGTGGCAGACAATGAGCAGTTCTTC.

J is TRBJ2-3 and V is TRBV7-8; possible D gene TRBD1, 5 bases. Per the germline V gene, CDR1 is SGHVS and CDR2 is FQNEAQ. CDR3 length: 16 residues. The V gene lost 1 base and the J gene lost 10 bases, with 21 bases spanning the gap. Written as DNA, the CDR3 is TGTGCCAGCAGCTTAGTGTGGGCCAGGGAAGGTGGTGCGCAGTATTTT. It encodes CASSLVWAREGGAQYF.

V gene TRBV5-6 combines with J gene TRBJ1-5; D is unclear. The CDR3 has 13 amino acids. CDR1 is SGHDT and CDR2 is YYEEEE in the germline V gene. V dropped 3 bases and J dropped 0 bases, with 4 bases sitting between them. The CDR3 coding sequence is TGTGCCAGCAGCTCGTATAGCAATCAGCCCCAGCATTTT. This sequence encodes CASSSYSNQPQHF.

J is TRBJ2-1 and V is TRBV30, with TRBD2 identical over 8 bases. The CDR3 has 12 residues. Germline CDR1 reads GTSNPN; CDR2 reads SVGIG (reference sequence). The CDR3, as DNA: TGTGCTTTTGGGGGGAGCGGGGGTGAGCAGTTCTTC. Protein sequence: CAFGGSGGEQFF.

V and J are TRBV6-1 and TRBJ1-2, with D uncertain. The CDR3 extends over 12 amino acids. Trimming removed 4 bases from V and 1 base from J, with 4 bases in between. Germline-derived CDR1 and CDR2 are MNHNS and SASEGT. CDR3 sequence (DNA): TGTGCCAGCAGTGTTAATAACTATGGCTACACCTTC. It translates to CASSVNNYGYTF.

This chain connects TRBV5-8 to TRBJ2-2, with 7 bases matching TRBD1. V was clipped by 4 bases and J by 4 bases; unmatched bases: 13. There are 17 residues in the CDR3. Looked up from germline, CDR1 is SGHTS and CDR2 is YDEGEE. As DNA, the CDR3 is TGTGCCAGCAGCCCCTCAATCCGGGACAGTTCCACCGGGGAGCTGTTTTTT. Translating gives CASSPSIRDSSTGELFF.

The chain is built from TRBV4-3 and TRBJ2-1, with 12 bases identical to TRBD2. Germline V CDR1 and CDR2: LGHNA, YSLEER. The CDR3 totals 15 residues. After removal of 2 bases from V and 8 bases from J, the junction contained 4 bases not matched to a gene. The CDR3 sequence is CASSQLAGGIDEQFF. DNA for the CDR3: TGCGCCAGCAGCCAACTAGCGGGAGGGATCGATGAGCAGTTCTTC.

This chain joins TRBV27 and TRBJ2-1, with 9 bases fitting TRBD2. V dropped 3 bases and J dropped 6; count of bases not matched to a gene: 18. The CDR3 is 19 residues long. Germline loops: CDR1 MNHEY, CDR2 SMNVEV (reference sequence). The CDR3 nucleotides read TGTGCCAGCAGTTTGGGGGCTAGCGGGATTGGTCGGGGGCCCAATGAGCAGTTCTTC. Amino acids: CASSLGASGIGRGPNEQFF.

This sequence joins TRBV7-2 and TRBJ2-5; 7 bases agree with TRBD2. Germline CDR1 reads SGHTA; CDR2 reads FQGNSA. The CDR3 length is 16 residues. V dropped 3 bases and J dropped 3; count of bases not matched to a gene: 10. CDR3 region: CASSLERGRGKETQYF. Written as DNA, the CDR3 is TGTGCCAGCAGCTTGGAGCGGGGTCGGGGGAAAGAGACCCAGTACTTC.

The chain has TRBV7-3 and TRBJ2-4, with 10 bases identical to TRBD2. Unmatched junction bases numbered 14, after V lost 5 bases and J lost 4 bases. This CDR3 comprises 18 residues. CDR1 SGHTA and CDR2 FQGTGA come from the germline V gene. The CDR3 sequence is CASSPGTSEGKGKNIQYF. In DNA, the CDR3 is TGTGCCAGCAGCCCGGGGACTAGCGAAGGCAAGGGGAAAAACATTCAGTACTTC.

The V gene is TRBV27, the J gene TRBJ2-7; TRBD2 agrees at 8 bases. Germline loops: CDR1 MNHEY, CDR2 SMNVEV (reference sequence). V shed 2 bases and J 2 bases; nucleotides not matched to a gene: 20. The CDR3 contains 20 residues. The chain's CDR3 is CASSLQGPLHPAGGPYEQYF. CDR3 DNA: TGTGCCAGCAGTTTACAGGGTCCGCTCCATCCGGCGGGAGGCCCCTACGAGCAGTACTTC.

This CDR3 is CASSQDPGQNYNEQFF. CDR3 DNA sequence: TGTGCCAGCAGCCAAGATCCAGGCCAGAACTACAATGAGCAGTTCTTC. The rearrangement joins TRBV4-2 to TRBJ2-1; D ambiguous. The V end was cut by 0 bases, the J end by 3 bases, with 12 bases between. CDR3 length: 16 amino acids. Germline V gene sequence: CDR1 LGHNA, CDR2 YNFKEQ.

CDR3: CASRGDYYEQYF. For the CDR3, the DNA is TGCGCCAGCAGAGGGGACTACTACGAGCAGTACTTC. The rearrangement uses TRBV10-2 and TRBJ2-7; TRBD2 matches 7 bases. This CDR3 contains 12 residues. After removal of 6 bases from V and 3 bases from J, the junction contained 2 bases not matched to a gene. Germline V gene data show CDR1 as WSHSY and CDR2 as SAAADI.

This clone is a singleton in its sample. J is TRBJ2-7 and V is TRBV27, with 7 bases identical to TRBD2. This CDR3 is 15 amino acids long. The germline gives CDR1 MNHEY, CDR2 SMNVEV (reference sequence). With V trimmed by 2 bases and J by 4 bases, 8 bases remained unmatched. The CDR3 is CASSLGGGHSYEQYF. In DNA, the CDR3 is TGTGCCAGCAGTTTAGGCGGGGGTCACAGTTACGAGCAGTACTTC.

This chain connects TRBV21-1 to TRBJ2-7; TRBD2 reflects the table's D call only, with no check against the DNA. TRBV21-1 is assigned pseudogene status. The CDR3 length is 15 residues. The CDR3 reads CASSREDGGGIKQYF. The CDR3 nucleotides are TGTGCCAGCAGCCGGGAGGACGGGGGCGGGATAAAGCAGTACTTC.

The V and J genes are TRBV27 and TRBJ1-5, with 9 positions matching TRBD1. This CDR3 spans 16 amino acids. J lost 6 bases, V lost 5 bases, and 11 bases had no gene match. CDR1 and CDR2 (germline): MNHEY, SMNVEV (reference sequence). This CDR3 reads CASSVAGTGLGQPQHF. In nucleotides, the CDR3 is TGTGCCAGCAGTGTAGCCGGGACAGGGTTGGGTCAGCCCCAGCATTTT.

The chain is built from TRBV30 and TRBJ2-2; 9 nucleotides line up with TRBD1. CDR1 and CDR2 (germline): GTSNPN, SVGIG (reference sequence). V shed 3 bases and J 3 bases; nucleotides not matched to a gene: 23. The CDR3 runs 21 residues. As DNA, the CDR3 is TGTGCCTGGAGCTCGGACAGACTAAACAGACAGGGGGGAATGTACACCGGGGAGCTGTTTTTT. It specifies CAWSSDRLNRQGGMYTGELFF.

The chain links TRBV4-2 to TRBJ2-7; 12 positions match TRBD2. The germline V gene has CDR1 LGHNA and CDR2 YNFKEQ. CDR3 length: 18 residues. V shed 1 base, J shed 4 bases, and the junction held 11 bases outside the gene matches. The CDR3 region is CASSQARGTSGRIYEQYF. The CDR3 bases are TGTGCCAGCAGCCAAGCCAGGGGTACTAGCGGGAGGATTTACGAGCAGTACTTC.

CDR3 nucleotides: TGTGCCTGGACTGGGACAGGGAACCACGAGCAGTACTTC. Translating it yields CAWTGTGNHEQYF. V gene TRBV30 combines with J gene TRBJ2-7; 9 bases line up with TRBD1. Germline values: CDR1 GTSNPN, CDR2 SVGIG (reference sequence). The CDR3 spans 13 residues. Trimming cost V 4 bases and J 5 bases; bases outside gene matches: 6.

The CDR3 coding sequence is TGTGCCAGCAGTCCGACCCACAGGGGCCCTATGCGGGCTTTCTTT. Its protein is CASSPTHRGPMRAFF. V usage is TRBV28 and J usage is TRBJ1-1; 7 positions agree with TRBD1. V gave up 5 bases and J gave up 11 bases; unmatched junction bases: 17. The CDR3 has 15 residues. Germline CDR1 is MDHEN and CDR2 is SYDVKM.

The genes are TRBV28 and TRBJ1-5; 8 bases are shared with TRBD1. CDR3 size: 15 residues. Looked up from germline, CDR1 is MDHEN and CDR2 is SYDVKM. V was pared by 7 bases and J by 4 bases, with 9 bases of the junction left unmatched. The CDR3 here is CASKPGGAGNQPQHF. The CDR3 nucleotides read TGTGCCAGCAAGCCAGGGGGCGCGGGGAATCAGCCCCAGCATTTT.

This chain uses TRBV15 with TRBJ2-5, with D possibly being TRBD1 (5 bases). CDR1 LNHNV and CDR2 YYDKDF come from the germline V gene (reference sequence). The CDR3 has 13 residues. V lost 0 bases to trimming and J lost 12 bases, with 14 bases between them. The CDR3 DNA sequence: TGTGCCACCAGCAGAGATGAAGGGGCTACAGAGTACTTC. Translating it yields CATSRDEGATEYF.

The J gene is TRBJ2-7, the V gene TRBV4-1; 8 bases align to TRBD2. The CDR3 contains 18 residues. Trimming cost V 1 base and J 5 bases; bases outside gene matches: 16. Germline assignment: CDR1 MGHRA and CDR2 YSYEKL. CDR3 nucleotide sequence: TGCGCCAGCAGCCAAGGAACCGGGACTAGTTTCGGGAGGGACGAGCAGTACTTC. Its translation is CASSQGTGTSFGRDEQYF.

J is TRBJ1-1 and V is TRBV19; 7 bases map to TRBD1. Looked up from germline, CDR1 is LNHDA and CDR2 is SQIVND (reference sequence). The CDR3 has 13 residues. V shed 3 bases and J 10 bases; nucleotides not matched to a gene: 8. The CDR3 nucleotides are TGTGCCAGTAGTATCGGAGCTCGGGACAGAGCTTTCTTT. Amino acid sequence: CASSIGARDRAFF.